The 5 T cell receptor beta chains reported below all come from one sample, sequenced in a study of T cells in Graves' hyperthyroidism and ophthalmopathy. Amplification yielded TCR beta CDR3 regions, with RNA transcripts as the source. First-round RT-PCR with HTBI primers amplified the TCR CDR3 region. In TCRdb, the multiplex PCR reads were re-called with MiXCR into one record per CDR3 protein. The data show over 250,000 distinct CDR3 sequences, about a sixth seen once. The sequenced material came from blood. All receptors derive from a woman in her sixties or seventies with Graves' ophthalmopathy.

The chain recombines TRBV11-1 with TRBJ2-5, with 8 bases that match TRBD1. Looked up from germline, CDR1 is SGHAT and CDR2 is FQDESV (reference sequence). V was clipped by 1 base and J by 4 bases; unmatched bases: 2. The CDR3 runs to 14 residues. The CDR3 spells CASSLGDRIETQYF. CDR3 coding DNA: TGTGCCAGCAGCTTAGGGGACAGGATAGAGACCCAGTACTTC.

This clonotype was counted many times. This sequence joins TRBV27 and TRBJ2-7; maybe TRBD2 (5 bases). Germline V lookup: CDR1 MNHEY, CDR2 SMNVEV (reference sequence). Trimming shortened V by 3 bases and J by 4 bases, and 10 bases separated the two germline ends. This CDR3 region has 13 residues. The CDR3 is CASSFRAAYEQYF. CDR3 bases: TGTGCCAGCAGTTTTCGAGCGGCATACGAGCAGTACTTC.

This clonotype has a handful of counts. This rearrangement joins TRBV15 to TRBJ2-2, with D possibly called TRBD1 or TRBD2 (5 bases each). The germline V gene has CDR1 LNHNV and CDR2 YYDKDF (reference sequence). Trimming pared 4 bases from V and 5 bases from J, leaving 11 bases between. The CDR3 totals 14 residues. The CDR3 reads CATSTGARTGELFF. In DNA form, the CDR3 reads TGTGCCACCAGCACCGGGGCTAGAACCGGGGAGCTGTTTTTT.

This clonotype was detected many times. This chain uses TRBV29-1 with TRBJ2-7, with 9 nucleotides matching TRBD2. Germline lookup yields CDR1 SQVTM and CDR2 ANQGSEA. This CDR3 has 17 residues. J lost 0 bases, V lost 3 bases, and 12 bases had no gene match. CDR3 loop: CSVDAGGRSGISYEQYF. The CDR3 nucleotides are TGCAGCGTTGACGCGGGGGGGAGAAGCGGGATCTCCTACGAGCAGTACTTC.

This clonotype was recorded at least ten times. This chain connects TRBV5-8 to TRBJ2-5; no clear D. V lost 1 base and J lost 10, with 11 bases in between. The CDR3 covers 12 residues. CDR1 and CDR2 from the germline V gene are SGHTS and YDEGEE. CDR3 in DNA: TGTGCCAGCAGCTTGCTAAGGGAAGACCAGTACTTC. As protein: CASSLLREDQYF.